What follows are 28 T cell receptor beta chains derived from one specimen sequenced in a study of shared clonotypes between healthy human individuals. The naive CD8 subset, CD45RO-negative cells positively selected for CCR7, excluded terminally differentiated effector memory CD45RA+ cells. Sequencing was performed with immunoSEQ multiplex PCR; in TCRdb, only in-frame clones are kept and a portion is missing. The table shows about 820,000 clones, with 85% to 95% occurring only once. Sequences were obtained from naive CD8+ T cells sorted from blood. Receptors were obtained from a man younger than 40 in good health.

The rearrangement links TRBV9 to TRBJ2-1, with D hard to call. The germline V gene encodes CDR1 SGDLS and CDR2 YYNGEE. The CDR3 loop spans 15 amino acids. Trimming took off 0 bases at V and 2 bases at J, with 9 bases between the two ends. CDR3 in amino acids: CASSVASSPYNEQFF. CDR3 bases: TGTGCCAGCAGCGTAGCCTCCAGCCCCTACAATGAGCAGTTCTTC.

The CDR3 spells CASSPKVVGETQYF. CDR3 nucleotides: TGTGCCAGCTCACCGAAAGTGGTCGGGGAGACCCAGTACTTC. The chain uses TRBV18 and TRBJ2-5; D unclear. CDR1 and CDR2 from the germline V gene are KGHSH and LQKENI. The length of the CDR3 is 14 residues. V lost 3 bases and J 5 bases, leaving 13 bases between the germline ends.

To note about this clone: The same CDR3 is also encoded by other DNA sequences in this sample. CDR3 sequence (DNA): TGTGCCAGCAGCTCCACCGGGACAGGGAGCTACGAGCAGTACTTC. The encoded protein is CASSSTGTGSYEQYF. The J gene is TRBJ2-7, the V gene TRBV7-9; 9 bases map to TRBD1. The CDR3 covers 15 residues. Trimming cost V 4 bases and J 3 bases; bases outside gene matches: 7. Looked up from germline, CDR1 is SEHNR and CDR2 is FQNEAQ (reference sequence).

This chain connects TRBV29-1 to TRBJ2-7, with 11 bases identical to TRBD2. Germline V gives CDR1 SQVTM, CDR2 ANQGSEA. With V trimmed by 5 bases and J by 2 bases, 5 bases remained unmatched. This CDR3 is built from 14 residues. CDR3 sequence: CSVLGLADTYEQYF. CDR3 in DNA: TGCAGCGTTTTGGGACTAGCGGATACCTACGAGCAGTACTTC.

The J gene is TRBJ2-5, the V gene TRBV6-1; 8 bases align to TRBD1. The CDR3 runs 17 residues. Germline V CDR1 and CDR2: MNHNS, SASEGT. The trim removed 0 bases at V and 6 bases at J, leaving 12 bases unmatched. In nucleotides, the CDR3 is TGTGCCAGCAGTGAAGCGCTTCGGGACAGGCTCCTCCAGACCCAGTACTTC. Protein: CASSEALRDRLLQTQYF.

J is TRBJ2-5 and V is TRBV6-5, with D uncertain. CDR1 is MNHEY and CDR2 is SVGAGI in the germline V gene. V gave up 0 bases and J gave up 2 bases, with 7 bases separating them. The length of the CDR3 is 14 residues. CDR3 nucleotide sequence: TGTGCCAGCAGTTACTCGACACATCAAGAGACCCAGTACTTC. It encodes CASSYSTHQETQYF.

V and J are TRBV11-2 and TRBJ1-3, with TRBD1 matching over 8 bases. The J segment lost 8 bases and the V segment lost 1 base, leaving 4 bases of the junction unmatched. Germline V gives CDR1 SGHAT, CDR2 FQNNGV. The CDR3 has 14 residues. DNA of the CDR3: TGTGCCAGCAGCTTAGGACAGGGGTTGTACACCATATATTTT. Translating it yields CASSLGQGLYTIYF.

Details on this clone: The identical CDR3 is also encoded by other nucleotide sequences in the sample. The chain combines TRBV5-5 with TRBJ2-1; 9 bases match TRBD2. CDR1 and CDR2 from the germline V gene are SGHKS and YYEKEE (reference sequence). Germline trimming cut 0 bases from V and 3 bases from J; bases unmatched to any gene: 1. The CDR3 is made up of 15 amino acids. The CDR3, as DNA: TGTGCCAGCAGCTTGGTACTAGCGGGCTACAATGAGCAGTTCTTC. Translated: CASSLVLAGYNEQFF.

The CDR3 region has the DNA TGTGCCAGCTCACCAAGCCGGGGGAACACTGAAGCTTTCTTT. This sequence encodes CASSPSRGNTEAFF. This chain links TRBV18 with TRBJ1-1, with no clear D. Germline V CDR1 and CDR2: KGHSH, LQKENI. Trimming shortened V by 2 bases and J by 1 base, and 8 bases separated the two germline ends. The CDR3 runs to 14 residues.

CDR3: CASSGRPNQPQHF. The CDR3 DNA reads TGTGCCAGCAGCGGACGGCCCAATCAGCCCCAGCATTTT. V usage is TRBV2 and J usage is TRBJ1-5; D is unclear. This CDR3 has 13 amino acids. The germline gives CDR1 SNHLY, CDR2 FYNNEI. The V and J ends lost 6 bases and 3 bases respectively, with 9 bases between them.

This sequence joins TRBV6-5 and TRBJ2-1; D might be TRBD1 (5 bases). The CDR3 spans 15 residues. Germline V gene sequence: CDR1 MNHEY, CDR2 SVGAGI. Trimming left V 6 bases short and J 0 bases short, with 12 bases between. CDR3 sequence: CASSLGHDSYNEQFF. CDR3 nucleotides: TGTGCCAGCAGCCTCGGACATGACTCCTACAATGAGCAGTTCTTC.

The J gene is TRBJ2-1, the V gene TRBV9, with 7 nucleotides matching TRBD2. CDR1 is SGDLS and CDR2 is YYNGEE in the germline V gene. CDR3 size: 13 residues. The V segment lost 4 bases and the J segment 5 bases; nucleotides outside the gene matches: 3. CDR3 sequence (DNA): TGTGCCAGCAGCCTCCGGGGGGACAATGAGCAGTTCTTC. Amino acids: CASSLRGDNEQFF.

V usage is TRBV7-9 and J usage is TRBJ1-1, with D hard to call. CDR3 size: 13 residues. Germline CDR1 is SEHNR and CDR2 is FQNEAQ (reference sequence). V shed 5 bases and J shed 3 bases, with 10 bases lying between them. CDR3 protein: CASSPVGDTEAFF. The CDR3 region has the DNA TGTGCCAGCAGCCCGGTTGGGGACACTGAAGCTTTCTTT.

The V and J genes are TRBV6-6 and TRBJ2-7; 10 bases align to TRBD1. Germline CDR1 MNHNY, CDR2 SVGAGI (reference sequence). V was pared by 6 bases and J by 2 bases, with 4 bases of the junction left unmatched. The CDR3 has 14 residues. CDR3 sequence reads: CASSYGQGAYEQYF. The DNA of the CDR3 is TGTGCCAGCAGCTACGGACAGGGGGCCTACGAGCAGTACTTC.

This clone was detected once. The V gene is TRBV19, the J gene TRBJ2-1, with 8 bases fitting TRBD2. The trim removed 5 bases at V and 5 bases at J, leaving 11 bases unmatched. The CDR3 length is 16 residues. CDR1 and CDR2 (germline): LNHDA, SQIVND (reference sequence). In DNA, the CDR3 is TGTGCCAGTAGTTCTACCGGGACTAGTCTTAACAATGAGCAGTTCTTC. Its protein is CASSSTGTSLNNEQFF.

The chain carries TRBV5-4 and TRBJ2-7; tentatively, D is TRBD2 (6 bases). The CDR3 spans 12 residues. The V gene's germline CDR1 is SGHNT and CDR2 YYREEE (reference sequence). The V end was cut by 3 bases, the J end by 6 bases, with 10 bases between. The CDR3 coding sequence is TGTGCCAGCAGCTGGGCGACTAGCGAGCAGTACTTC. Protein: CASSWATSEQYF.

This chain uses TRBV7-9 with TRBJ2-7, with 12 bases identical to TRBD2. This CDR3 spans 15 amino acids. Germline CDR1 SEHNR, CDR2 FQNEAQ (reference sequence). With V trimmed by 5 bases and J by 3 bases, 5 bases remained unmatched. Written as DNA, the CDR3 is TGTGCCAGCAGCCCAAGGACTAGCGGGATCTACGAGCAGTACTTC. This codes for CASSPRTSGIYEQYF.

The chain has TRBV11-3 and TRBJ2-2; no clear D gene. Trimming left V 0 bases short and J 1 base short, with 9 bases between. CDR1 and CDR2 (germline): SGHNT, YENEEA. This CDR3 region has 16 residues. The CDR3 spells CASSLDLPENTGELFF. The DNA of the CDR3 is TGTGCCAGCAGCTTAGATCTTCCAGAGAACACCGGGGAGCTGTTTTTT.

This clone appeared once. The chain has TRBV5-4 and TRBJ2-3, with 11 nucleotides matching TRBD1. The CDR3 is 15 amino acids. Germline CDR1 SGHNT, CDR2 YYREEE (reference sequence). J lost 5 bases, V lost 0 bases, and 2 bases had no gene match. The CDR3: CASSLGDRGIDTQYF. The CDR3 DNA reads TGTGCCAGCAGCTTGGGGGACAGGGGGATAGATACGCAGTATTTT.

Worth noting for this clone: Mismatch with germline at one junction end may stem from a read error. The rearrangement joins TRBV5-1 to TRBJ2-1; a weak D match, TRBD1 (6 bases). In germline, CDR1 is SGHRS, CDR2 YFSETQ. The CDR3 length is 12 residues. CDR3 coding DNA: TGCGCCAGCAGCTTGACGACAGGCGAGCTGTTCTTC. Amino acid sequence: CASSLTTGELFF.

The chain uses TRBV2 and TRBJ2-2; D is possibly TRBD2 (6 bases). The V and J ends lost 8 bases and 3 bases respectively, with 7 bases between them. This CDR3 has 12 residues. Germline V gene lookup returns CDR1 SNHLY and CDR2 FYNNEI. As DNA, the CDR3 is TGTGCCAGCGGCGGGGACACCGGGGAGCTGTTTTTT. It yields the protein CASGGDTGELFF.

The genes are TRBV27 and TRBJ2-2; D is unresolved. From germline, CDR1 is MNHEY and CDR2 SMNVEV (reference sequence). V was cut by 3 bases and J by 0 bases, with 11 bases left in between. The CDR3 is made up of 16 amino acids. The CDR3 DNA is TGTGCCAGCAGTTTTCTGGGGAAAACGAACACCGGGGAGCTGTTTTTT. As protein: CASSFLGKTNTGELFF.

The chain joins TRBV18 to TRBJ1-5; D unresolved. The CDR3 is made up of 13 amino acids. In germline, CDR1 is KGHSH, CDR2 LQKENI. V lost 2 bases and J lost 5, with 7 bases in between. The CDR3 sequence is CASSPEGYQPQHF. CDR3 DNA sequence: TGTGCCAGCTCACCAGAGGGATATCAGCCCCAGCATTTT. The full variable domain, its missing parts supplied by reference TRBV18 and TRBJ1-5, is NAGVMQNPRHLVRRRGQEARLRCSPMKGHSHVYWYRQLPEEGLKFMVYLQKENIIDESGMPKERFSAEFPKEGPSILRIQQVVRGDSAAYFCASSPEGYQPQHFGDGTRLSIL.

V and J are TRBV4-2 and TRBJ2-5; 12 nucleotides agree with TRBD2. With V trimmed by 0 bases and J by 5 bases, 7 bases remained unmatched. This CDR3 is 17 amino acids long. CDR1 and CDR2 from the germline V gene are LGHNA and YNFKEQ. The CDR3 is CASSQDLAGGPGETQYF. The CDR3 bases are TGTGCCAGCAGCCAAGATCTAGCGGGAGGGCCGGGTGAGACCCAGTACTTC.

This rearrangement joins TRBV16 to TRBJ1-5; 9 nucleotides align to TRBD1. The CDR3 is 14 residues long. Looked up from germline, CDR1 is KGHSY and CDR2 is FQNENV. V shed 4 bases and J 7 bases; nucleotides not matched to a gene: 5. CDR3 nucleotide sequence: TGTGCCAGCAGCCCATTTGGACAGGGGCAGCCCCAGCATTTT. Its protein is CASSPFGQGQPQHF.

The chain uses TRBV4-1 and TRBJ2-5; a possible D gene is TRBD1 (5 bases). Per the germline V gene, CDR1 is MGHRA and CDR2 is YSYEKL. V lost 0 bases and J 3 bases, leaving 11 bases between the germline ends. CDR3 size: 15 residues. The CDR3 coding sequence is TGCGCCAGCAGCCAAGATCCAGGGTTGGAAGAGACCCAGTACTTC. It encodes CASSQDPGLEETQYF.

This sequence joins TRBV15 and TRBJ2-2; possibly TRBD2 for D (6 bases). Trimming took 1 base from V and 0 from J, leaving 6 bases between them. The CDR3 is 15 amino acids. The germline V gene encodes CDR1 LNHNV and CDR2 YYDKDF (reference sequence). The CDR3 reads CATSRGLANTGELFF. In DNA form, the CDR3 reads TGTGCCACCAGCAGAGGACTAGCGAACACCGGGGAGCTGTTTTTT.

The chain carries TRBV27 and TRBJ2-1, with 8 positions matching TRBD2. CDR1 is MNHEY, CDR2 SMNVEV, per germline (reference sequence). This CDR3 contains 17 residues. Losses at the gene ends were 4 bases for V and 3 bases for J; bases not matched to a gene: 11. CDR3 loop: CASSSAPGGRFYNEQFF. The CDR3, as DNA: TGTGCCAGCAGTTCAGCTCCAGGCGGGAGGTTCTACAATGAGCAGTTCTTC.